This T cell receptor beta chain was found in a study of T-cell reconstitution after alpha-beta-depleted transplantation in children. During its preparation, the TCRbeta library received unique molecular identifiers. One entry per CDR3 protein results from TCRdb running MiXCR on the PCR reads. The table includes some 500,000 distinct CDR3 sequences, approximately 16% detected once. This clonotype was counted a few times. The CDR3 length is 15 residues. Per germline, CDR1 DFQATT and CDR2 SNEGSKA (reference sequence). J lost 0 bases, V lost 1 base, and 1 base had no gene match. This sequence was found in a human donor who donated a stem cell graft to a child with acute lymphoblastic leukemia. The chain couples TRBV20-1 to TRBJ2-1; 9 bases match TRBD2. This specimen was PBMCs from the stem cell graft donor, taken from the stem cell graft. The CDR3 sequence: CSARGAGGSYNEQFF. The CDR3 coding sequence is TGCAGTGCTAGAGGAGCGGGAGGCTCCTACAATGAGCAGTTCTTC.